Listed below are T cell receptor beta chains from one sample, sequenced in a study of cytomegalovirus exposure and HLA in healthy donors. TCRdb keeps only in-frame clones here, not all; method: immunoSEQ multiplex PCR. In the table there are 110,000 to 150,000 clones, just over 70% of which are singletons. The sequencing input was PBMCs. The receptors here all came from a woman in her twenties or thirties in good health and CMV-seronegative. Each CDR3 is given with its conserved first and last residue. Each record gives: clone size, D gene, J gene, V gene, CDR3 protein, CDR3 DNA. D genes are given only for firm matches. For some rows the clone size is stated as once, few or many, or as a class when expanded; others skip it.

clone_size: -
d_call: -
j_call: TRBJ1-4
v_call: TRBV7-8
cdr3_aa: CASSLKRFDEKLFF
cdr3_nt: TGTGCCAGCAGCCTTAAGAGGTTTGATGAAAAACTGTTTTTT

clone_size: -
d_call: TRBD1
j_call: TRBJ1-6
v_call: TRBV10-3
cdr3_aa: CAINSGTGVSPLHF
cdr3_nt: TGTGCCATCAATTCCGGGACAGGAGTTTCACCCCTCCACTTT

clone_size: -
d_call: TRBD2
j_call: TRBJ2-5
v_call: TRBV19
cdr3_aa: CASSGLAGDRPQYF
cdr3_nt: TGTGCCAGTAGCGGACTAGCGGGGGACAGGCCCCAGTACTTC

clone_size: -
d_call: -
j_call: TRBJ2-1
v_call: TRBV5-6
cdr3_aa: CASSPNRGSSYNEQFF
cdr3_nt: TGTGCCAGCAGCCCCAATCGGGGGAGCTCCTACAATGAGCAGTTCTTC

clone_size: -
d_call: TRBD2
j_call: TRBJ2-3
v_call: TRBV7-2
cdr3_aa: CASSGGLAHGTDMQYF
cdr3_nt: TGTGCCAGCAGCGGTGGACTAGCCCACGGCACAGATATGCAGTATTTT

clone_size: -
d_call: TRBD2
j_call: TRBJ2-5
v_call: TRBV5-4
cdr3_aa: CASSLAWGRGVQETQYF
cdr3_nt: TGTGCCAGCAGCTTGGCCTGGGGGCGGGGGGTCCAAGAGACCCAGTACTTC

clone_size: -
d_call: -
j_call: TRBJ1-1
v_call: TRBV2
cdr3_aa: CASSEAFFQALQVKAAFF
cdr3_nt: TGTGCCAGCAGTGAAGCGTTTTTCCAGGCTCTACAGGTTAAGGCGGCTTTCTTT

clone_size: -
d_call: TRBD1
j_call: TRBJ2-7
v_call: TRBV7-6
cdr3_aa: CASSPLTGGYEQYF
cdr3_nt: TGTGCCAGCAGCCCCTTGACAGGGGGCTACGAGCAGTACTTC

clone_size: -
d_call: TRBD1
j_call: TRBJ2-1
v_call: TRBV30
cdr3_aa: CAWSVSPPGGYYNEQFF
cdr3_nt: TGTGCCTGGAGTGTAAGTCCACCAGGGGGCTACTACAATGAGCAGTTCTTC

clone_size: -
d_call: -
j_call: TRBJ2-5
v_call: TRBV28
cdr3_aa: CASSLAMYQETQYF
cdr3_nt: TGTGCCAGCAGTTTGGCCATGTACCAAGAGACCCAGTACTTC

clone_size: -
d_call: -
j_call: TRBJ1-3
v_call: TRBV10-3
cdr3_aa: CAISRQASGNTIYF
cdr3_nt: TGTGCCATCAGTCGACAGGCCTCTGGAAACACCATATATTTT

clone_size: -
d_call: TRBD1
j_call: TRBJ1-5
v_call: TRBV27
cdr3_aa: CASSLSGQGVRQPQHF
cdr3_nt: TGTGCCAGCAGTTTATCGGGACAGGGGGTGAGACAGCCCCAGCATTTT

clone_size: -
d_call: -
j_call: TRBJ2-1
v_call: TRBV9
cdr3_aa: CASTGSPSSYNEQFF
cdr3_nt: TGTGCCAGCACAGGGTCACCGAGCTCCTACAATGAGCAGTTCTTC

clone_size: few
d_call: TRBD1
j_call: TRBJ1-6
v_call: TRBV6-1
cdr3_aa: CASSLRTGDNSPLHF
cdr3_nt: TGTGCCAGCAGTCTACGGACAGGGGATAATTCACCCCTCCACTTT

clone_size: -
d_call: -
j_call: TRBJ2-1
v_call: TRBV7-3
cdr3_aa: CASSVRVNNEQFF
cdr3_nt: TGTGCCAGCAGCGTACGGGTCAACAATGAGCAGTTCTTC

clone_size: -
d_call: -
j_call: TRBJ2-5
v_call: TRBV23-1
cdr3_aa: CASRRGYQETQYF
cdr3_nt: TGCGCCAGCAGGAGGGGGTACCAAGAGACCCAGTACTTC

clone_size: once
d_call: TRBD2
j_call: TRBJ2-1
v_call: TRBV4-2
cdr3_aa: CASSLVGLAAYNEQFF
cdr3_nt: TGTGCCAGCAGCCTCGTGGGACTAGCCGCCTACAATGAGCAGTTCTTC

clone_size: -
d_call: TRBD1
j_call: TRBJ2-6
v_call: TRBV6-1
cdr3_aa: CASSEHRGFAGANVLTF
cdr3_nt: TGTGCCAGCAGTGAACACAGGGGCTTCGCTGGGGCCAACGTCCTGACTTTC

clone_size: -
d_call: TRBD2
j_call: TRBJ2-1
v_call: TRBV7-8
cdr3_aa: CASSPNAGTSQQFF
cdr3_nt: TGTGCCAGCAGCCCCAATGCCGGGACTAGCCAGCAGTTCTTC

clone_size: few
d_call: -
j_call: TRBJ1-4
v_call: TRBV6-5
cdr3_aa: CASSSRPGRGLFF
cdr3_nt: TGTGCCAGCAGTTCCCGCCCCGGCCGAGGACTGTTTTTT

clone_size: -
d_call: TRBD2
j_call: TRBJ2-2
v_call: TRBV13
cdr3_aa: CASSPRGSGGNTGELFF
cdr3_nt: TGTGCCAGCAGCCCCCGGGGAAGCGGGGGTAACACCGGGGAGCTGTTTTTT

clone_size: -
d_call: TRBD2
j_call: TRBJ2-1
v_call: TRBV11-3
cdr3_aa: CASSFSAGGGKQFF
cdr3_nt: TGTGCCAGCAGCTTTTCAGCGGGAGGGGGTAAACAGTTCTTC

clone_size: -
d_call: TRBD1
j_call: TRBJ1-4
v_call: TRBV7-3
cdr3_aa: CASSRGIGTGGSEEKLFF
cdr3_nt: TGTGCCAGCAGCCGAGGTATAGGGACAGGGGGGAGTGAGGAAAAACTGTTTTTT

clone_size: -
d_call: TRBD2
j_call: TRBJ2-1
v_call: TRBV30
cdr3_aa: CAWSLLGLENNEQFF
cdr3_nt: TGTGCCTGGAGTCTCTTGGGACTAGAGAACAATGAGCAGTTCTTC

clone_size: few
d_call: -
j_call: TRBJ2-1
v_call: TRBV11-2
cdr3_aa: CASSLGASTYNEQFF
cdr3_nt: TGTGCCAGCAGCTTAGGAGCGAGCACCTACAATGAGCAGTTCTTC

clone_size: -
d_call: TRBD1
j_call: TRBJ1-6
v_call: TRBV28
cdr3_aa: CASSWDSHNSPLHF
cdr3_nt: TGTGCCAGCAGTTGGGACAGCCATAATTCACCCCTCCACTTT

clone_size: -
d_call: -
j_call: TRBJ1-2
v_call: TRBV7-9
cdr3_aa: CASSLSTGNNYGYTF
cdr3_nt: TGTGCCAGCAGCTTAAGCACAGGGAACAACTATGGCTACACCTTC

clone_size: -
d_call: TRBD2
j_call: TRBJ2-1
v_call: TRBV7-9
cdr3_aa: CASSSHVGASGPYNEQFF
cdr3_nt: TGTGCCAGCAGCTCCCACGTCGGAGCTAGCGGGCCATATAATGAGCAGTTCTTC

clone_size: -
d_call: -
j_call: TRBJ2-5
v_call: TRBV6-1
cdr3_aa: CASSDRGSTAETQYF
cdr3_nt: TGTGCCAGCAGTGACCGGGGTAGCACGGCGGAGACCCAGTACTTC

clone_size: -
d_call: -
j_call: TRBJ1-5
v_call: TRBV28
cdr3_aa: CASNWAGNQPQHF
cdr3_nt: TGTGCCAGCAACTGGGCTGGCAATCAGCCCCAGCATTTT

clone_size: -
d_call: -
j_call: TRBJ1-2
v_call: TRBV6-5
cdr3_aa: CASSYADSPFYGYTF
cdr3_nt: TGTGCCAGCAGTTACGCCGACAGTCCCTTCTATGGCTACACCTTC

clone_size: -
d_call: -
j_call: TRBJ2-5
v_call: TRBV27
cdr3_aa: CASSLSWQGETQYF
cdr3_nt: TGTGCCAGCAGTTTATCGTGGCAGGGAGAGACCCAGTACTTC

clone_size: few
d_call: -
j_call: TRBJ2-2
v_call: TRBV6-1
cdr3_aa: CASSELPDDTGELFF
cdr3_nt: TGTGCCAGCAGTGAACTACCCGATGACACCGGGGAGCTGTTTTTT

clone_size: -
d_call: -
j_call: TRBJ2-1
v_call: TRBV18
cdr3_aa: CASSPAEGSYNEQFF
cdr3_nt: TGTGCCAGCTCACCGGCGGAGGGATCCTACAATGAGCAGTTCTTC

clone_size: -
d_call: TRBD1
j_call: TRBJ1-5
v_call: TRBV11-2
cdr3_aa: CASSIGTGIVLGNQPQHF
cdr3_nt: TGTGCCAGCAGTATCGGGACAGGGATCGTCCTTGGCAATCAGCCCCAGCATTTT

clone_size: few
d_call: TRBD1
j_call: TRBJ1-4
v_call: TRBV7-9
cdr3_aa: CASSFRQGGEKLFF
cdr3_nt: TGTGCCAGCAGCTTCCGACAGGGGGGTGAAAAACTGTTTTTT

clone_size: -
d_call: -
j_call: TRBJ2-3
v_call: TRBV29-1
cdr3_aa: CSVDLGGMNPGTDTQYF
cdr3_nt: TGCAGCGTTGATCTCGGCGGGATGAACCCCGGCACAGATACGCAGTATTTT

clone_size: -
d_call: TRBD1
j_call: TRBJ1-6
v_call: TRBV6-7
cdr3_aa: CASSYSILRQGVSSYNSPLHF
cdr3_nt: TGTGCCAGCAGTTACTCGATCCTTCGACAGGGGGTTAGCTCCTATAATTCACCCCTCCACTTT

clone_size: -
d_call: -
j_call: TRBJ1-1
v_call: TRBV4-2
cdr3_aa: CASSQSRVGSTEAFF
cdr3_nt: TGTGCCAGCAGCCAATCCAGGGTGGGAAGCACTGAAGCTTTCTTT

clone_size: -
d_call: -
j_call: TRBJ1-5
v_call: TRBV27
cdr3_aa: CASKAGTGQPQHF
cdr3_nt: TGTGCCAGCAAGGCAGGAACTGGACAGCCCCAGCATTTT